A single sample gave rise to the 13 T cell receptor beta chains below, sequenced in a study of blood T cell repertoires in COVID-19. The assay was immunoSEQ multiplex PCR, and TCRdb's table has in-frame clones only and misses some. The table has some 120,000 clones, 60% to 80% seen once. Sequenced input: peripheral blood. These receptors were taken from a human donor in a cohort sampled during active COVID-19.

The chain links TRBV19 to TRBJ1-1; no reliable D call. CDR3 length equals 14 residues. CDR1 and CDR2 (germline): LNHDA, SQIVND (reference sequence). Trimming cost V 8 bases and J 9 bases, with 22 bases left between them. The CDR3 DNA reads TGTGCCAGTTCCGCGGCAGCCGGCGCATCCAAAGCTTTCTTT. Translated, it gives CASSAAAGASKAFF.

DNA for the CDR3: TGTGCCAGCAGGGGGTTCAGAAGCGGGGAAGAGACCCAGTACTTC. Translated: CASRGFRSGEETQYF. The chain has TRBV5-5 and TRBJ2-5; 7 bases match TRBD2. Germline values: CDR1 SGHKS, CDR2 YYEKEE (reference sequence). CDR3 length: 15 amino acids. V shed 5 bases and J 3 bases; nucleotides not matched to a gene: 10.

The CDR3 loop is CASSPLAGGDTDTQYF. The CDR3 DNA reads TGTGCCAGCAGTCCCCTAGCGGGAGGGGACACAGATACGCAGTATTTT. The rearrangement joins TRBV28 to TRBJ2-3; 12 nucleotides match TRBD2. The CDR3 extends over 16 amino acids. V shed 5 bases, J shed 2 bases, and the junction held 5 bases outside the gene matches. Germline V gives CDR1 MDHEN, CDR2 SYDVKM.

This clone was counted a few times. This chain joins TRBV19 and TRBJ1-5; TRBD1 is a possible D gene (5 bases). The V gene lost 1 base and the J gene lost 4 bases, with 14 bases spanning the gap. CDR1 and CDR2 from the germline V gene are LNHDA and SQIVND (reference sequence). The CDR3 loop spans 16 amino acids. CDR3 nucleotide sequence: TGTGCCAGTAGTATAGGGGGCGGAAATAGAAATCAGCCCCAGCATTTT. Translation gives CASSIGGGNRNQPQHF.

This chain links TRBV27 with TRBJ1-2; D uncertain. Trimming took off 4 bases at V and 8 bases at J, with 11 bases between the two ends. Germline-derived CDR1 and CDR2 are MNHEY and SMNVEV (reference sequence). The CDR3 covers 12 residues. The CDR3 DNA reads TGTGCCAGCAGTTCCCTCCCCGGGGGCTACACCTTC. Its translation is CASSSLPGGYTF.

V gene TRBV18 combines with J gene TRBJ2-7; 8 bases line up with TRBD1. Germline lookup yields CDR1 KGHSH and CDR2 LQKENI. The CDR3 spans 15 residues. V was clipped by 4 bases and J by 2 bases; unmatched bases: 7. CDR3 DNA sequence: TGTGCCAGCTCACGGGTTGGGACAGGCACCTACGAGCAGTACTTC. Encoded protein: CASSRVGTGTYEQYF.

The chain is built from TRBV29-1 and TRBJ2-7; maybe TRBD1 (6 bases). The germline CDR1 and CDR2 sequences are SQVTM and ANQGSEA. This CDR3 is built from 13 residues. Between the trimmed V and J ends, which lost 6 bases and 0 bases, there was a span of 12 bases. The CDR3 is CSVTTGTSYEQYF. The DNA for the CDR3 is TGCAGCGTGACAACAGGGACCTCCTACGAGCAGTACTTC.

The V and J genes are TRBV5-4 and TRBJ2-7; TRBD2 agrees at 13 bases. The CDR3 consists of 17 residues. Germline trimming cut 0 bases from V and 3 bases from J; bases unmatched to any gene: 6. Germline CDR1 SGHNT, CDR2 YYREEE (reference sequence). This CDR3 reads CASSLGTSGRFFYEQYF. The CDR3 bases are TGTGCCAGCAGCTTGGGGACTAGCGGGAGATTTTTCTACGAGCAGTACTTC.

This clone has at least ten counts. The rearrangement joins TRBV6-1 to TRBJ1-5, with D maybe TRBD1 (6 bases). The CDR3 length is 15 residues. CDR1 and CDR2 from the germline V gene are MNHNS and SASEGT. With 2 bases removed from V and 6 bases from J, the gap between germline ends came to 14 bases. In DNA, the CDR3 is TGTGCCAGCAGTGAAATGGGGGGGCAAGGTCAGCCCCAGCATTTT. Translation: CASSEMGGQGQPQHF.

This chain's CDR3 is CASSLFPTGTYEQYF. The DNA of the CDR3 is TGTGCCAGCAGCCTATTCCCGACAGGGACCTACGAGCAGTACTTC. The chain is built from TRBV5-8 and TRBJ2-7; TRBD1 aligns across 7 bases. With V trimmed by 4 bases and J by 2 bases, 9 bases remained unmatched. The CDR3 sequence is 15 residues long. Germline V CDR1 and CDR2: SGHTS, YDEGEE.

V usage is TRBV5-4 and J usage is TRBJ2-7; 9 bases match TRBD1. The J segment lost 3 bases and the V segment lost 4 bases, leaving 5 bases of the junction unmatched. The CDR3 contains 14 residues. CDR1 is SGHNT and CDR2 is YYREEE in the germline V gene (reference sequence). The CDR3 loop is CASSLRDRDYEQYF. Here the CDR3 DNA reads TGTGCCAGCAGCCTCCGGGACAGGGACTACGAGCAGTACTTC.

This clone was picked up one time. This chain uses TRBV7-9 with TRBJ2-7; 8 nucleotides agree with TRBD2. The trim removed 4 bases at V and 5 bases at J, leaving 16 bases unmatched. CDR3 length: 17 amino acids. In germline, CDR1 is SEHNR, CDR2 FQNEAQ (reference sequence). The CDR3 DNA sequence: TGTGCCAGCAGCTCGAGTAGCGGGGATGTAGTAGGTGACGAGCAGTACTTC. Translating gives CASSSSSGDVVGDEQYF. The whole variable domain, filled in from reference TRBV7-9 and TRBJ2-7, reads DTGVSQNPRHKITKRGQNVTFRCDPISEHNRLYWYRQTLGQGPEFLTYFQNEAQLEKSRLLSDRFSAERPKGSFSTLEIQRTEQGDSAMYLCASSSSSGDVVGDEQYFGPGTRLTVT.

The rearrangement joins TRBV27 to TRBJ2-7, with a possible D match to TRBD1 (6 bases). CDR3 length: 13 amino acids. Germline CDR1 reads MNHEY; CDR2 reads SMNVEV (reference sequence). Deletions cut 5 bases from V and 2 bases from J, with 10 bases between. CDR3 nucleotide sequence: TGTGCCAGCAGTGCCGGGACAACCTACGAGCAGTACTTC. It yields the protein CASSAGTTYEQYF.